The text below deals with one TCR beta chain. Its antigen is undetermined. Libraries of TCR beta came from iRepertoire HTBI primers plus Arm-PCR of CDR3 regions. One entry per CDR3 protein results from TCRdb running MiXCR on the multiplex PCR reads. The sample includes a few hundred thousand distinct CDR3 sequences, 23% of them seen just once. Germline CDR1 and CDR2: SEHNR and FQNEAQ (reference sequence). V was pared by 2 bases and J by 0 bases, with 8 bases between. CDR3 length equals 16 residues. Time point in this sample: persistent/refractory GD, antithyroid drugs over 5 years with positive TRAb. Generation of the TCR library employed RNA extracted from PBMCs. This record comes from a study of regulatory T cells in long-lasting Graves disease. Points from the study as a whole: Graves' patients with persistent disease showed TCR diversity lower than patients newly diagnosed. More public clonotypes were shared by persistent patients (about 2,700) than by new patients (approximately 1,000). Persistent disease preferred TRBV28, TRBJ1-2 and TRBJ2-5.

The clonotype originates from a female donor with Graves disease. The rearrangement uses TRBV7-9 and TRBJ2-6, with D unclear. The sample here was peripheral blood mononuclear cells (PBMCs), taken when the disease was refractory, from a patient treated with antithyroid drugs. The CDR3 DNA follows: TGTGCCAGCAGCTTATATAGATCCTCTGGGGCCAACGTCCTGACTTTC. Its protein product is CASSLYRSSGANVLTF.